This is a list of T cell receptor beta chains from one sample in a study of T cells in Graves' hyperthyroidism and ophthalmopathy. Each CDR3 protein gets one entry after TCRdb re-called the multiplex PCR reads with MiXCR. The data contain under 650,000 distinct CDR3 sequences, about a sixth of them singletons. Sequencing was done on a sample of blood. All receptors come from a woman aged 25-40 years with Graves' hyperthyroidism. Each CDR3 is given with its conserved first and last residue. The D gene is left open where the match is weak. A row's size may be missing; if present it is once, few, many or a size class.

cdr3_aa: CAISEIWTNSNQPQHF
cdr3_nt: TGTGCCATCAGTGAGATTTGGACAAATAGCAATCAGCCCCAGCATTTT
v_call: TRBV10-3
clone_size: few
d_call: -
j_call: TRBJ1-5

cdr3_aa: CASSYRTPVGNEQFF
cdr3_nt: TGTGCCAGCAGTTACCGGACCCCGGTCGGCAATGAGCAGTTCTTC
v_call: TRBV27
clone_size: many
d_call: -
j_call: TRBJ2-1

cdr3_aa: CASSFSEQYF
cdr3_nt: TGTGCCAGCAGCTTCTCCGAGCAGTACTTC
v_call: TRBV11-2
clone_size: many
d_call: -
j_call: TRBJ2-7

cdr3_aa: CASSQQGASHEQYF
cdr3_nt: TGTGCCAGCAGCCAGCAGGGTGCGTCACACGAGCAGTACTTC
v_call: TRBV11-2
clone_size: few
d_call: -
j_call: TRBJ2-7

cdr3_aa: CSASRGGDEKLFF
cdr3_nt: TGCAGTGCTAGTCGAGGGGGGGATGAAAAACTGTTTTTT
v_call: TRBV20-1
clone_size: -
d_call: -
j_call: TRBJ1-4

cdr3_aa: CASSLQPNEKLFF
cdr3_nt: TGTGCCAGCAGCTTACAGCCTAATGAAAAACTGTTTTTT
v_call: TRBV7-3
clone_size: -
d_call: -
j_call: TRBJ1-4

cdr3_aa: CASSLRSLAGVGEQYF
cdr3_nt: TGCGCCAGCAGCCTGAGATCCTTAGCGGGAGTCGGGGAGCAGTACTTC
v_call: TRBV5-1
clone_size: few
d_call: TRBD2
j_call: TRBJ2-7

cdr3_aa: CSATRNEQFF
cdr3_nt: TGCAGTGCTACGCGTAATGAGCAGTTCTTC
v_call: TRBV20-1
clone_size: -
d_call: -
j_call: TRBJ2-1

cdr3_aa: CASSPKTSTDTQYF
cdr3_nt: TGTGCCAGCAGCCCGAAGACTAGCACAGATACGCAGTATTTT
v_call: TRBV7-9
clone_size: -
d_call: -
j_call: TRBJ2-3

cdr3_aa: CASSFGRTYNSPLHF
cdr3_nt: TGTGCCAGCAGTTTCGGGAGAACCTATAATTCACCCCTCCACTTT
v_call: TRBV28
clone_size: few
d_call: -
j_call: TRBJ1-6

cdr3_aa: CASSTTGGYLDTEAFF
cdr3_nt: TGCGCCAGCAGCACGACAGGGGGCTATTTGGACACTGAAGCTTTCTTT
v_call: TRBV5-1
clone_size: many
d_call: TRBD1
j_call: TRBJ1-1

cdr3_aa: CASSLVLAGSDEQYF
cdr3_nt: TGCGCCAGCAGCTTGGTCCTAGCGGGAAGTGACGAGCAGTACTTC
v_call: TRBV5-1
clone_size: many
d_call: TRBD2
j_call: TRBJ2-7

cdr3_aa: CSAPYSGGYTDTQYF
cdr3_nt: TGCAGTGCGCCATATAGCGGGGGCTACACGGATACGCAGTATTTT
v_call: TRBV20-1
clone_size: few
d_call: TRBD2
j_call: TRBJ2-3